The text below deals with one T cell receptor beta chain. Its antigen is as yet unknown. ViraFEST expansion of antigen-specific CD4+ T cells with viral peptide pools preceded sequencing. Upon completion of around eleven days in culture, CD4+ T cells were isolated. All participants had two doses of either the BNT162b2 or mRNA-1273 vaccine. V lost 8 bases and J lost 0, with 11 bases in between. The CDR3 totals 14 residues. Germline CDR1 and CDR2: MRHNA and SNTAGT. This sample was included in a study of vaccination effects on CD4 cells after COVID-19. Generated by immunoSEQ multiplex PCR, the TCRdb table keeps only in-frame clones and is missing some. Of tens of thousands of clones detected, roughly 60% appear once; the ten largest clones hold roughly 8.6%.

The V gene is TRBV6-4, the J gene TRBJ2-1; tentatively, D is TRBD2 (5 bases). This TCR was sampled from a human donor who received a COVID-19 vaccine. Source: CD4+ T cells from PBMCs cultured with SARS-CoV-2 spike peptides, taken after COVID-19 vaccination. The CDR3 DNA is TGTGCCAGCTCAAGCGGATACTCCTACAATGAGCAGTTCTTC. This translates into CASSSGYSYNEQFF.